These T cell receptor beta chains were read from a single sample in a study of metastatic and nonmetastatic thyroid tumors. TCRdb re-clonotyped the PCR reads through MiXCR. The data contain some 35,000 clones, about 29% of them singletons. The sequenced sample was blood. The origin of the receptors is a male donor with papillary thyroid cancer or a benign thyroid nodule (not recorded which). Some clones in this sample may be carry-over from other donors' samples. Each CDR3 is given with its conserved first and last residue. D genes are given only for firm matches. Rows may omit the clone size; those that give it use once, few, many or a size class.

TRBJ2-7 | NA | TRBV20-1 | NA | CSAGPYEQYF | TGCAGTGCTGGACCTTACGAGCAGTACTTC
TRBJ1-6 | few | TRBV3-1 | NA | CASSQGTRNSPLHF | TGTGCCAGCAGCCAAGGGACAAGGAATTCACCCCTCCACTTT
TRBJ2-7 | few | TRBV12-3/TRBV12-4 | TRBD1 | CASSLGGTVGYEQYF | TGTGCCAGCAGTTTAGGGGGGACAGTTGGATACGAGCAGTACTTC
TRBJ1-5 | NA | TRBV24-1 | NA | CATSDFVEEGRNQPQHF | TGTGCCACCAGTGATTTCGTTGAGGAGGGCCGGAATCAGCCCCAGCATTTT
TRBJ2-5 | NA | TRBV6-2/TRBV6-3 | NA | CASSLLGVGGKTQYF | TGTGCCAGCAGCCTGCTGGGGGTTGGGGGGAAGACCCAGTACTTC
TRBJ2-1 | medium-sized | TRBV7-8 | TRBD2 | CASSLGAGVGNEQFF | TGTGCCAGCAGCTTAGGGGCGGGAGTTGGCAATGAGCAGTTCTTC
TRBJ2-7 | few | TRBV6-1 | NA | CASSSEFRTAYEQYF | TGTGCCAGCAGTTCCGAATTTAGGACAGCCTACGAGCAGTACTTC
TRBJ2-1 | few | TRBV9 | NA | CASSEETLYNEQFF | TGTGCCAGCAGCGAGGAGACATTATACAATGAGCAGTTCTTC
TRBJ2-3 | NA | TRBV6-1 | NA | CASGGRTSTDTQYF | TGTGCCAGCGGGGGGAGGACTAGCACAGATACGCAGTATTTT
TRBJ1-6 | few | TRBV6-5 | NA | CASSYTIRGSRNSPLHF | TGTGCCAGCAGTTACACAATCAGAGGGAGCCGAAATTCACCCCTCCACTTT
TRBJ1-5 | NA | TRBV4-1 | NA | CASSQRGGSNQPQHF | TGCGCCAGCAGCCAAAGGGGGGGGAGCAATCAGCCCCAGCATTTT
TRBJ2-5 | many | TRBV20-1 | TRBD2 | CSARGGTSGRETQYF | TGCAGTGCTAGAGGGGGGACTAGCGGGAGGGAGACCCAGTACTTC
TRBJ2-7 | medium-sized | TRBV3-1 | NA | CASSQTKSSYEQYF | TGTGCCAGCAGCCAAACAAAGAGCTCCTACGAGCAGTACTTC
TRBJ1-5 | NA | TRBV20-1 | TRBD1 | CSAIRQGGQPQHF | TGCAGTGCAATCCGACAGGGCGGGCAGCCCCAGCATTTT
TRBJ2-2 | many | TRBV15 | TRBD2 | CATSRGWEGLTGELFF | TGTGCCACCAGCAGAGGGTGGGAGGGCCTCACCGGGGAGCTGTTTTTT
TRBJ1-5 | few | TRBV3-1 | NA | CASSQDVSGQPQHF | TGTGCCAGCAGCCAAGATGTATCGGGTCAGCCCCAGCATTTT
TRBJ1-3 | NA | TRBV7-2 | TRBD1 | CASSVDRRDTIYF | TGTGCCAGCAGCGTGGACAGGCGGGACACCATATATTTT
TRBJ2-7 | many | TRBV2 | NA | CASGPAYEQYF | TGTGCCAGTGGACCGGCCTACGAGCAGTACTTC
TRBJ2-7 | NA | TRBV2 | TRBD1 | CASSEGQGANYEQYF | TGTGCCAGCAGTGAGGGACAGGGGGCGAACTACGAGCAGTACTTC
TRBJ1-2 | NA | TRBV12-3/TRBV12-4 | NA | CASSLGVAEIYGYTF | TGTGCCAGCAGTTTGGGGGTGGCAGAGATCTATGGCTACACCTTC
TRBJ2-7 | NA | TRBV5-1 | NA | CASSLGFWGRTTLSHEQYF | TGCGCCAGCAGCTTGGGGTTTTGGGGCCGGACTACCCTAAGTCACGAGCAGTACTTC
TRBJ1-4 | few | TRBV2 | NA | CVSLEGSGNEKLFF | TGTGTCAGCCTGGAGGGATCGGGTAATGAAAAACTGTTTTTT
TRBJ2-7 | many | TRBV5-6 | TRBD1 | CASSSAGQGSYEQYF | TGTGCCAGCAGCTCGGCGGGACAGGGCTCCTACGAGCAGTACTTC
TRBJ1-2 | NA | TRBV5-1 | TRBD1 | CASSPGTGASWGYTF | TGCGCCAGCAGCCCCGGGACAGGGGCATCATGGGGCTACACCTTC
TRBJ2-1 | many | TRBV10-3 | NA | CAISGGITHNEQFF | TGTGCCATCAGTGGCGGGATAACCCACAATGAGCAGTTCTTC
TRBJ2-1 | NA | TRBV4-1 | NA | CASSQETFSYNEQFF | TGCGCCAGCAGCCAAGAGACTTTCTCCTACAATGAGCAGTTCTTC
TRBJ2-1 | many | TRBV5-5 | NA | CASTWGGGNEQFF | TGTGCCAGCACCTGGGGAGGGGGCAATGAGCAGTTCTTC
TRBJ2-7 | few | TRBV6-1 | NA | CASSSPRGRLGQYF | TGTGCCAGCAGTTCACCACGGGGACGCCTTGGGCAGTACTTC
TRBJ1-3 | NA | TRBV30 | NA | CAWAVAGARNTIYF | TGTGCCTGGGCGGTCGCAGGGGCGAGAAACACCATATATTTT
TRBJ2-7 | medium-sized | TRBV11-2 | NA | CASSLHRESYEQYF | TGTGCCAGCAGCTTACACAGGGAGTCCTACGAGCAGTACTTC
TRBJ1-6 | NA | TRBV20-1 | NA | CSAPKGVYSPLHF | TGCAGTGCCCCCAAGGGGGTGTATTCACCCCTCCACTTT
TRBJ2-7 | NA | TRBV20-1 | TRBD2 | CSGTDQLGSGRASVTYEQYF | TGCAGTGGTACCGATCAACTAGGTAGCGGGAGGGCCTCGGTGACCTACGAGCAGTACTTC
TRBJ2-1 | NA | TRBV19 | NA | CASSIDFAGLGEQFF | TGTGCCAGTAGTATAGATTTTGCCGGTCTGGGTGAGCAGTTCTTC
TRBJ2-5 | few | TRBV15 | NA | CATSRARGLSGTQYF | TGTGCCACCAGCAGAGCCCGTGGATTGTCGGGGACCCAGTACTTC
TRBJ2-3 | NA | TRBV11-2 | NA | CASSLAEYTQYF | TGTGCCAGCAGTTTAGCAGAATATACGCAGTATTTT
TRBJ2-7 | medium-sized | TRBV6-5 | TRBD2 | CASSYSSGSSYEQYF | TGTGCCAGCAGTTACTCTAGCGGGAGCTCCTACGAGCAGTACTTC
TRBJ1-4 | few | TRBV6-1 | NA | CASSYTDEKLFF | TGTGCCAGCAGTTATACGGATGAAAAACTGTTTTTT